The text below deals with one T cell receptor (beta chain). Its antigen is currently unknown. The patients chosen for sequencing had shown expansion of CD8+CD57+ cells (detected by flow cytometry). Every one of the patients had aplastic anemia (severe, acquired). Genomic DNA, serving as template, underwent TCR beta VDJ and CDR3 profiling. TCRdb itself ran the reads through MiXCR, one entry per CDR3 protein. The data hold 160,000 or so distinct CDR3 sequences, with around half observed a single time. The entry originates in a study of CD8+CD57+ T cells in acquired aplastic anemia. Whole-study context: The mean DNA yield obtained from sorted CD4+ and CD8+ cells came to 3.2 ug.

Whole-study results and caveats: There were some 30 CD8+ CDR3 sequences that occurred in both patients and controls.

Per the germline V gene, CDR1 is SQVTM and CDR2 is ANQGSEA. The CDR3 extends over 15 amino acids. Specimen: sorted CD4+, CD8+, or CD8+CD57+ T cells (not recorded which) from PBMCs. The sequence was collected from a human donor with aplastic anemia. This rearrangement joins TRBV29-1 to TRBJ2-1, with 7 bases identical to TRBD2. The DNA end is a closer match to TRBJ2-7, so the J assignment may be wrong. CDR3 sequence reads: CRVPRLAISYNEQYV. CDR3 bases: TGCAGGGTACCCCGACTAGCAATCTCCTACAATGAGCAGTACGTC.